This T cell receptor beta chain was captured in a study of CD8+CD57+ T cells in acquired aplastic anemia. Study context: The average for DNA from sorted CD4+ and CD8+ cells was roughly 3 ug.

Patients chosen for sequencing had CD8+CD57+ cells that had expanded, as shown by flow cytometry. Severe acquired aplastic anemia was present in all patients. Genomic DNA, the template, was used for profiling of the TCR beta VDJ and CDR3. TCRdb re-called the reads through MiXCR, storing one row per CDR3 protein. The sample records 260,000 or so distinct CDR3 sequences, around 82% being singletons. Germline lookup yields CDR1 SEHNR and CDR2 FQNEAQ (reference sequence). The CDR3 loop spans 12 amino acids. The V end was cut by 5 bases, the J end by 2 bases, with 7 bases between. Sequences were obtained from sorted CD4+, CD8+, or CD8+CD57+ T cells (not recorded which) from PBMCs. This chain uses TRBV7-9 with TRBJ2-7; no firm D call. This clonotype originated in a human donor with aplastic anemia. The CDR3, as DNA: TGTGCCAGCAGCCGACATACCTACGAGCAGTACTTC. This translates into CASSRHTYEQYF.